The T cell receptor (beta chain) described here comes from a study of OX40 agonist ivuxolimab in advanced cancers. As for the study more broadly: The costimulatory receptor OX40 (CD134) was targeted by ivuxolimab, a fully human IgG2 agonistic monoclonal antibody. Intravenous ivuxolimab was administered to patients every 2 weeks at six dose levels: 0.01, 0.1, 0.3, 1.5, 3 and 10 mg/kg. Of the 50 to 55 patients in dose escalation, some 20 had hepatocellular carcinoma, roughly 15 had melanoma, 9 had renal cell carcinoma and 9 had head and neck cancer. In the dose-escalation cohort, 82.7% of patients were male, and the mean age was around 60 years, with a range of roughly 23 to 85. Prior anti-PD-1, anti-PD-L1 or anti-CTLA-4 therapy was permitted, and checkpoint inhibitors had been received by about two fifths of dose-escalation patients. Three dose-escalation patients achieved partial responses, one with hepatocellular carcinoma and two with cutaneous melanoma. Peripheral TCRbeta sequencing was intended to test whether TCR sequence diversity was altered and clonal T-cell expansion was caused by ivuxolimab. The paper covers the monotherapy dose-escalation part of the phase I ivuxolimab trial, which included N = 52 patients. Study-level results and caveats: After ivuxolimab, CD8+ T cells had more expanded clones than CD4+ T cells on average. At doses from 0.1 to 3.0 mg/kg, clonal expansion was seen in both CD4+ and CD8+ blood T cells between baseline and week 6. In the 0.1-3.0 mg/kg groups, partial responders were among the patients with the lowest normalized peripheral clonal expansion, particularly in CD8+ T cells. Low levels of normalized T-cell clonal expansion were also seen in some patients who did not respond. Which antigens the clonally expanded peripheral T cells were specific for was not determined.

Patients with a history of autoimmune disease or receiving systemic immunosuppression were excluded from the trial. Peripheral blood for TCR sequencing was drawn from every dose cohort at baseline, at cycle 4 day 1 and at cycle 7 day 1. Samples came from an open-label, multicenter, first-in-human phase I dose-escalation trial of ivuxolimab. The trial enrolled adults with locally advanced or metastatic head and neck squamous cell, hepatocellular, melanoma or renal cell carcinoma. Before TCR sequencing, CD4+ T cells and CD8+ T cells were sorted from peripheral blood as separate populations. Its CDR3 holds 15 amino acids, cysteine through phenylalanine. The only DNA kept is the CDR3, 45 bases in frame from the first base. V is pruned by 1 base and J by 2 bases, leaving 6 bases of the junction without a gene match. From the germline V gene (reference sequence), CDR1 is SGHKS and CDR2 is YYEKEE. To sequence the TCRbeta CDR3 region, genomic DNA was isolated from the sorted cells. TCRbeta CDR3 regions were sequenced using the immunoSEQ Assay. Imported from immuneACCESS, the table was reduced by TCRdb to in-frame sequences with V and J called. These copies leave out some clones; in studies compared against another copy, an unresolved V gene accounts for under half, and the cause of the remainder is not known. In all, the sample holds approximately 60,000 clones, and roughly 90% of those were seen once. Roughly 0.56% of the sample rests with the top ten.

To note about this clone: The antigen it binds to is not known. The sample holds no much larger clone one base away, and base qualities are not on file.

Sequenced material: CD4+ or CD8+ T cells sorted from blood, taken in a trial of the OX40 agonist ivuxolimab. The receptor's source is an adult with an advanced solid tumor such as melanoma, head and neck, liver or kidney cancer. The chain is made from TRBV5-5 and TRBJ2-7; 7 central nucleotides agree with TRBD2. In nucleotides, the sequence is TGTGCCAGCAGCTTGTTGGTGGGAGGGCCCTACGAGCAGTACTTC. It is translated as CASSLLVGGPYEQYF.